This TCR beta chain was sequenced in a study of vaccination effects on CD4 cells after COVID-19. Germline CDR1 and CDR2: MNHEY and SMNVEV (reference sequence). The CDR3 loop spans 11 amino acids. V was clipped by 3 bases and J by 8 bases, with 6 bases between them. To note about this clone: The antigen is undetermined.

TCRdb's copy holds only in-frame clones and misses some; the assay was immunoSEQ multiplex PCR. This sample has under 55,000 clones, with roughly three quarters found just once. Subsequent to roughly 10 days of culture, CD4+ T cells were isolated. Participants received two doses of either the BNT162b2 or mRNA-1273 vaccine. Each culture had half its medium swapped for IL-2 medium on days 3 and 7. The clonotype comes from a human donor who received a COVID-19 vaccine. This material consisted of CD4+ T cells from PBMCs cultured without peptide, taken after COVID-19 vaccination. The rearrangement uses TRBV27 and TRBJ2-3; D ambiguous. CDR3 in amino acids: CASSFRATQYF. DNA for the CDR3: TGTGCCAGCAGTTTCCGCGCTACGCAGTATTTT.